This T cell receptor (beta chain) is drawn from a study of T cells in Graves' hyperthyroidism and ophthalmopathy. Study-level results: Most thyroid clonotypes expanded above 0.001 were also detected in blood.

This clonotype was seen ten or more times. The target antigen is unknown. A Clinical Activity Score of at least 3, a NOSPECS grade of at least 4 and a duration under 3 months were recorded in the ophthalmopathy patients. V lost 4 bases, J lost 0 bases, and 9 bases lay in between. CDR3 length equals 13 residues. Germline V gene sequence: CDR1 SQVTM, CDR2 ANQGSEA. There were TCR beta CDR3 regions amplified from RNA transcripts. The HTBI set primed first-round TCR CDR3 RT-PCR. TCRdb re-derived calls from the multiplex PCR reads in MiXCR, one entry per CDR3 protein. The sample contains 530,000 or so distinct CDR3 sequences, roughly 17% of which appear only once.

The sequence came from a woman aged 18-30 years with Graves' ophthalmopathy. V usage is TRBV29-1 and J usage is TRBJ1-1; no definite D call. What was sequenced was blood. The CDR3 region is CSVVWNLNTEAFF. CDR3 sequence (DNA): TGCAGCGTTGTTTGGAATTTGAACACTGAAGCTTTCTTT.